The 14 T cell receptor beta chains in this list originate from one sample, sequenced in a study of cytotoxic CD8 clonotypes in ibrutinib-treated CLL. Clones were sequenced by immunoSEQ multiplex PCR, and TCRdb holds only the in-frame ones, with some missing. Among tens of thousands of clones listed, about four fifths were seen once. The sample was PBMCs, taken before ibrutinib treatment. The receptors originated from a human donor with chronic lymphocytic leukemia.

J is TRBJ2-3 and V is TRBV29-1; 13 bases map to TRBD2. Germline CDR1 is SQVTM and CDR2 is ANQGSEA. This CDR3 has 15 residues. After removal of 3 bases from V and 2 bases from J, the junction contained 2 bases not matched to a gene. For the CDR3, the DNA is TGCAGCGTTGATACTAGCGGGAGGGCCACAGATACGCAGTATTTT. Amino acid sequence: CSVDTSGRATDTQYF.

This chain uses TRBV11-2 with TRBJ1-2; unclear D gene. Trimming took 2 bases from V and 1 from J, leaving 5 bases between them. CDR3 length: 13 residues. Germline V gives CDR1 SGHAT, CDR2 FQNNGV. CDR3 coding DNA: TGTGCCAGCAGCTTAAAAAATAACTATGGCTACACCTTC. Translation: CASSLKNNYGYTF.

The rearrangement links TRBV5-8 to TRBJ1-5, with TRBD1 as a possible D gene (6 bases). The CDR3 runs to 15 residues. Trimming cost V 0 bases and J 6 bases, with 13 bases left between them. From germline, CDR1 is SGHTS and CDR2 YDEGEE. CDR3 sequence (DNA): TGTGCCAGCAGCTTGGGCTTAGGGGGGTCTCAGCCCCAGCATTTT. It specifies CASSLGLGGSQPQHF.

V and J are TRBV4-3 and TRBJ1-3; the D is unclear. Deletions cut 1 base from V and 0 bases from J, with 16 bases between. Germline assignment: CDR1 LGHNA and CDR2 YSLEER. The CDR3 loop spans 18 amino acids. CDR3 DNA: TGCGCCAGCAGCCAAGCAAGAACAGCTATTGCCTCTGGAAACACCATATATTTT. Protein: CASSQARTAIASGNTIYF.

The J gene is TRBJ2-1, the V gene TRBV9; D is possibly TRBD2 (5 bases). The CDR3 extends over 15 amino acids. V lost 4 bases to trimming and J lost 2 bases, with 13 bases between them. Germline CDR1 and CDR2: SGDLS and YYNGEE. DNA for the CDR3: TGTGCCAGCAGCCCGCAGAGAGGGACCTACAATGAGCAGTTCTTC. It is translated as CASSPQRGTYNEQFF.

The count of this clone is one. The rearrangement uses TRBV13 and TRBJ2-4; D gene ambiguous. Trimming removed 0 bases from V and 9 bases from J, with 3 bases in between. CDR1 is PRHDT and CDR2 is FYEKMQ in the germline V gene (reference sequence). This CDR3 has 11 residues. CDR3 in DNA: TGTGCCAGCAGCTTAGGTAGCATTCAGTACTTC. It encodes CASSLGSIQYF.

The chain recombines TRBV7-2 with TRBJ1-2, with a weak D call TRBD1 (5 bases). V lost 1 base and J lost 5, with 11 bases in between. CDR3 length: 14 amino acids. Germline values: CDR1 SGHTA, CDR2 FQGNSA. The CDR3: CASSLGREQYGYTF. The CDR3 DNA reads as TGTGCCAGCAGCTTAGGCAGGGAACAGTATGGCTACACCTTC.

This chain links TRBV27 with TRBJ1-2, with TRBD1 as a possible D gene (5 bases). Germline V CDR1 and CDR2: MNHEY, SMNVEV (reference sequence). V lost 2 bases to trimming and J lost 3 bases, with 10 bases between them. The CDR3 length is 14 residues. DNA of the CDR3: TGTGCCAGCAGTTTAAAGGGCAGGGACTATGGCTACACCTTC. This translates into CASSLKGRDYGYTF.

The V and J genes are TRBV6-5 and TRBJ2-7; 13 bases match TRBD2. V was pared by 4 bases and J by 11 bases, with 11 bases of the junction left unmatched. This CDR3 spans 15 amino acids. CDR1 is MNHEY and CDR2 is SVGAGI in the germline V gene. The CDR3 is CASSFPGLAGAEEYF. The CDR3 bases are TGTGCCAGCAGTTTTCCCGGACTAGCGGGAGCTGAGGAGTACTTC.

The chain is built from TRBV2 and TRBJ1-2, with a possible D match to TRBD1 (5 bases). The germline V gene encodes CDR1 SNHLY and CDR2 FYNNEI. Trimming pared 2 bases from V and 2 bases from J, leaving 6 bases between. The CDR3 is 13 amino acids. The CDR3 DNA reads TGTGCCAGCAGTGAATCAGGGAACTATGGCTACACCTTC. This encodes CASSESGNYGYTF.

This chain's CDR3 is CASSKHSGGGNTIYF. CDR3 nucleotide sequence: TGTGCCAGCAGCAAACATTCAGGGGGGGGAAACACCATATATTTT. The rearrangement links TRBV21-1 to TRBJ1-3; no DNA check was done on the table's D call, TRBD1. TRBV21-1 is a listed pseudogene. The CDR3 runs 15 residues.

The chain employs TRBV9 and TRBJ2-1; 12 nucleotides align to TRBD2. The CDR3 runs 15 residues. Trimming cost V 3 bases and J 6 bases; bases outside gene matches: 4. Per germline, CDR1 SGDLS and CDR2 YYNGEE. The CDR3 reads CASSASSGRANEQFF. The CDR3 nucleotides are TGTGCCAGCAGCGCCTCTAGCGGGAGGGCCAATGAGCAGTTCTTC.

This chain connects TRBV19 to TRBJ2-5; 9 bases are shared with TRBD2. The CDR3 loop spans 16 amino acids. Looked up from germline, CDR1 is LNHDA and CDR2 is SQIVND (reference sequence). The V gene end was trimmed by 2 bases and the J gene end by 1 base; junction bases not matched to a gene: 5. The CDR3 DNA reads as TGTGCCAGTAGTATAATGGCTAGCGGGGTCCAAGAGACCCAGTACTTC. Residues: CASSIMASGVQETQYF.

The genes are TRBV30 and TRBJ2-5; 12 nucleotides line up with TRBD2. Germline CDR1 and CDR2: GTSNPN and SVGIG (reference sequence). After removal of 0 bases from V and 3 bases from J, the junction contained 5 bases not matched to a gene. CDR3 size: 16 residues. CDR3 DNA: TGTGCCTGGAGTGTGGCAGGACTAGCGGGAAAAGAGACCCAGTACTTC. Amino acids: CAWSVAGLAGKETQYF.